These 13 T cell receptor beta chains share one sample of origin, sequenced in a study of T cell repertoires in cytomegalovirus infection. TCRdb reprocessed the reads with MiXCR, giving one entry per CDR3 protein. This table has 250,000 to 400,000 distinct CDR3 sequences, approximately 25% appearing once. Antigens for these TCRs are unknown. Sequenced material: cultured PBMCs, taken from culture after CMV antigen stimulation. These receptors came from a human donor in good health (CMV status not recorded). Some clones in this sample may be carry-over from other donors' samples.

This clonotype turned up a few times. The CDR3 is CAIRGTGGLETQYF. The CDR3, as DNA: TGTGCCATCAGGGGGACAGGGGGCTTGGAGACCCAGTACTTC. This chain connects TRBV10-3 to TRBJ2-5; TRBD1 matches 12 bases. The germline gives CDR1 ENHRY, CDR2 SYGVKD. After removal of 6 bases from V and 5 bases from J, the junction contained 4 bases not matched to a gene. The CDR3 contains 14 residues.

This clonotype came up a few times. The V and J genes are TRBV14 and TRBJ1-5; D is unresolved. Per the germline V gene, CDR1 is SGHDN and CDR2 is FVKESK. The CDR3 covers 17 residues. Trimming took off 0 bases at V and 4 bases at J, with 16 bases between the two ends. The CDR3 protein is CASSQERASEENQPQHF. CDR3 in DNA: TGTGCCAGCAGCCAAGAACGGGCGTCGGAGGAGAATCAGCCCCAGCATTTT.

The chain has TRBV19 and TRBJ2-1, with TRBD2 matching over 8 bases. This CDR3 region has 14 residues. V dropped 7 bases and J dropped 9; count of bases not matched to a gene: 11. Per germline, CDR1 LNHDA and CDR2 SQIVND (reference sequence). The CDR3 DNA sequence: TGTGCCAGTAAACCTACGGGAGGGAGGGGTGAGCAGTTCTTC. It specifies CASKPTGGRGEQFF.

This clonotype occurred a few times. CDR3 DNA sequence: TGTGCCAGCAGCTTGACGCCTGGGCAATCCCTCTTCTCATACAATGAGCAGTTCTTC. As protein: CASSLTPGQSLFSYNEQFF. V and J are TRBV5-5 and TRBJ2-1; D gene uncertain. Trimming shortened V by 1 base and J by 4 bases, and 24 bases separated the two germline ends. The CDR3 is 19 amino acids. CDR1 is SGHKS and CDR2 is YYEKEE in the germline V gene (reference sequence).

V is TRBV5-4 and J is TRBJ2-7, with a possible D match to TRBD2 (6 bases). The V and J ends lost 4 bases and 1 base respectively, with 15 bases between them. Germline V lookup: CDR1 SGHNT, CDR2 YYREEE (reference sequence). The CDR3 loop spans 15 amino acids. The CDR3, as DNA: TGTGCCAGCAGCCCCGGGGAGCGGGCTTCCTACGAGCAGTACTTC. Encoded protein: CASSPGERASYEQYF.

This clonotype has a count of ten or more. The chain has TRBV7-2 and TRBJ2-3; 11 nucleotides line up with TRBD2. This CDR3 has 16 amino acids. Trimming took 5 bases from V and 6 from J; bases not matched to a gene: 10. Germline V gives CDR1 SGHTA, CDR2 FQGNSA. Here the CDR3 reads CASSIGGTSGGDTQYF. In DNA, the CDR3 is TGTGCCAGCAGCATAGGTGGGACTAGCGGAGGGGATACGCAGTATTTT.

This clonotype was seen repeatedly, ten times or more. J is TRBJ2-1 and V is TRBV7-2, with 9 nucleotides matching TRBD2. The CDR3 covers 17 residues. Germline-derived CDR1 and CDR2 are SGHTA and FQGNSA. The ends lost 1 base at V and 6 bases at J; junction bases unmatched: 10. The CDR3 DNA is TGTGCCAGCAGCTTAGTCGGGGGCGGGAGGGGTGGCAATGAGCAGTTCTTC. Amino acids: CASSLVGGGRGGNEQFF.

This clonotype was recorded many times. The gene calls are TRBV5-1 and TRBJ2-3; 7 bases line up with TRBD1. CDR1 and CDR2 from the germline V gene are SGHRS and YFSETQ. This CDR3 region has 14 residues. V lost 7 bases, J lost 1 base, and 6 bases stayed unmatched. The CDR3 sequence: CASRSGQGTDTQYF. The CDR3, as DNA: TGCGCCAGCCGATCCGGACAGGGCACAGATACGCAGTATTTT.

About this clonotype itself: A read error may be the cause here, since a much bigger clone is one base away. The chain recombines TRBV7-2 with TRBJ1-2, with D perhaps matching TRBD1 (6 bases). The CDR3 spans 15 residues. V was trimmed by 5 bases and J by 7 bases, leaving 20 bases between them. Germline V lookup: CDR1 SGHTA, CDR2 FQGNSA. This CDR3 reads CASSDRQEARSGYTF. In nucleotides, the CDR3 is TGTGCCAGCAGCGATCGACAGGAGGCGCGAAGTGGCTACACCTTC.

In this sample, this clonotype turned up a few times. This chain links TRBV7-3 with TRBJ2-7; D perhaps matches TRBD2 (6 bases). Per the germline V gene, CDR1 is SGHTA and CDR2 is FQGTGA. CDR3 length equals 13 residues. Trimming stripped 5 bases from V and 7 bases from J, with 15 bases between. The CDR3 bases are TGTGCCAGCAGCCCCGGGAGTTTTTCTGAGCAGTACTTC. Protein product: CASSPGSFSEQYF.

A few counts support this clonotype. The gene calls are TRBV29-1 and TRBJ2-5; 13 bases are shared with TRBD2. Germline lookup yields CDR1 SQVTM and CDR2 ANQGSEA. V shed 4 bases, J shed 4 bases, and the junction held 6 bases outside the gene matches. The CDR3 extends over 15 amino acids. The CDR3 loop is CSVGRTSGSAETQYF. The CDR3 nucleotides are TGCAGCGTTGGGCGGACTAGCGGGAGCGCAGAGACCCAGTACTTC.

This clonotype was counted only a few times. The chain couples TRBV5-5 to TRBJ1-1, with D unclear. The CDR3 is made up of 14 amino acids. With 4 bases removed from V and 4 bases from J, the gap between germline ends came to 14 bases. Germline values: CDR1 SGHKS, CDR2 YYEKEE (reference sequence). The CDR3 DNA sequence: TGTGCCAGCAGCGCACAGTCCTGGGGCACTGAAGCTTTCTTT. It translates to CASSAQSWGTEAFF.

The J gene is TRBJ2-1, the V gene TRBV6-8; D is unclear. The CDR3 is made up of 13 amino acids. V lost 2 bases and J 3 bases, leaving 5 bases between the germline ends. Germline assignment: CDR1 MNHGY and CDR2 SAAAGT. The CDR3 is CASSYPYYNEQFF. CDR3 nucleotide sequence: TGTGCCAGCAGTTACCCCTACTACAATGAGCAGTTCTTC.